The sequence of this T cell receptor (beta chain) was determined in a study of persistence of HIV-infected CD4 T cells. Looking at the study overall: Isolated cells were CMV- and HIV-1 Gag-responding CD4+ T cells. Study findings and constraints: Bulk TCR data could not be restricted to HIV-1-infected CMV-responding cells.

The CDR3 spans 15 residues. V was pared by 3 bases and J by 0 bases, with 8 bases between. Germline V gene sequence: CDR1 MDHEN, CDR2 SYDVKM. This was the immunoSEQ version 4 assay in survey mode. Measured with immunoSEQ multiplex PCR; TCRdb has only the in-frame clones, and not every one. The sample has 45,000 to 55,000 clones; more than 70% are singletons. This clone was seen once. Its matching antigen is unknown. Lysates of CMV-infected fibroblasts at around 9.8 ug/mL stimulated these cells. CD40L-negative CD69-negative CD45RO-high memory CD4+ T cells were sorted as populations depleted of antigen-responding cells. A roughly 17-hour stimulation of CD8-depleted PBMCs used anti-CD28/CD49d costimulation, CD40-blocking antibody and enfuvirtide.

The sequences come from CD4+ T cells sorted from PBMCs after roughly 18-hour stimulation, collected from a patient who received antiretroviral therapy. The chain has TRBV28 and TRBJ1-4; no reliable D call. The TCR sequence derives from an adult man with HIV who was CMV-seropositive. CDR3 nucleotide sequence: TGTGCCAGCAGTTTCGGCGGGGCAACTAATGAAAAACTGTTTTTT. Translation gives CASSFGGATNEKLFF. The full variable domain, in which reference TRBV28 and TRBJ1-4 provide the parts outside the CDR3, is DVKVTQSSRYLVKRTGEKVFLECVQDMDHENMFWYRQDPGLGLRLIYFSYDVKMKEKGDIPEGYSVSREKKERFSLILESASTNQTSMYLCASSFGGATNEKLFFGSGTQLSVL.